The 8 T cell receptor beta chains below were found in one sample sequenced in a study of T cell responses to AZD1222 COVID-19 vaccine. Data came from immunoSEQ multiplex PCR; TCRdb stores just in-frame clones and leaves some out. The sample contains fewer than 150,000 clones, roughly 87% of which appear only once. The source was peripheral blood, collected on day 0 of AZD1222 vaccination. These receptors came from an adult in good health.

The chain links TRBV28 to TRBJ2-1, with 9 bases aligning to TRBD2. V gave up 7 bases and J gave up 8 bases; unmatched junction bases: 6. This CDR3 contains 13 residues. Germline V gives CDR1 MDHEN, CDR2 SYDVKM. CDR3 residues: CASTASGKDEQFF. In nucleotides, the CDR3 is TGTGCCAGCACCGCTAGCGGGAAAGATGAGCAGTTCTTC.

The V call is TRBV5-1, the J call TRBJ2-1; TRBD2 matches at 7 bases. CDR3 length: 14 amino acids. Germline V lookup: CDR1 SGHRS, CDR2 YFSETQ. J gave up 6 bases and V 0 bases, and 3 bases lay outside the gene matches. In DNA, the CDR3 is TGCGCCAGCAGCTTGGTGAGCGGGGTCAATGAGCAGTTCTTC. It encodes CASSLVSGVNEQFF.

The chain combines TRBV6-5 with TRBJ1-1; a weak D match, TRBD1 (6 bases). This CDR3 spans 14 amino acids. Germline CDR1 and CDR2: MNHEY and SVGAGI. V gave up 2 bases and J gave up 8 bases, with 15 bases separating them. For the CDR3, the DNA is TGTGCCAGCAGTTACCAAGGGGGGGTTGCAGAAGCTTTCTTT. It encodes CASSYQGGVAEAFF.

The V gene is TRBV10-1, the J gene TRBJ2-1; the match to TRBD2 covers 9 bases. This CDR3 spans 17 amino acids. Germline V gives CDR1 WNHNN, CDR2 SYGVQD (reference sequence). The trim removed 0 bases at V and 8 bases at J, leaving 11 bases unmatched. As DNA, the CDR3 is TGCGCCAGCAGTGAGTCTTTTCCGGCTAGCGGGATACATGAGCAGTTCTTC. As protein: CASSESFPASGIHEQFF.

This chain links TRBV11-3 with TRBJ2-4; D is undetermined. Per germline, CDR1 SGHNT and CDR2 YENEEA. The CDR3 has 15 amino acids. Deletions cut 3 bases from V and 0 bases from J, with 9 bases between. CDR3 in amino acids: CASSFSAGAKNIQYF. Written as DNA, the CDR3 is TGTGCCAGCAGCTTTTCTGCAGGAGCCAAAAACATTCAGTACTTC. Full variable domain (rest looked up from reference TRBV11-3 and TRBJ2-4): EAGVVQSPRYKIIEKKQPVAFWCNPISGHNTLYWYLQNLGQGPELLIRYENEEAVDDSQLPKDRFSAERLKGVDSTLKIQPAELGDSAVYLCASSFSAGAKNIQYFGAGTRLSVL.

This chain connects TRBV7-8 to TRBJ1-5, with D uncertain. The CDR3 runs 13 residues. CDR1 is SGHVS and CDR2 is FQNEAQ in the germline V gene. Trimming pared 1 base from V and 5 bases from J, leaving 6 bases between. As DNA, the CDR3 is TGTGCCAGCAGCTTAGGGGGAGATCAGCCCCAGCATTTT. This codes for CASSLGGDQPQHF.

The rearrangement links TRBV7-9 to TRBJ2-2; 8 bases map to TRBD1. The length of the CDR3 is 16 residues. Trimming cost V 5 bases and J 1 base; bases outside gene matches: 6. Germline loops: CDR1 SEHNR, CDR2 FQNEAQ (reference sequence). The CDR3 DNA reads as TGTGCCAGCAGCCTCAGGGGGCATGGGAACACCGGGGAGCTGTTTTTT. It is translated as CASSLRGHGNTGELFF.

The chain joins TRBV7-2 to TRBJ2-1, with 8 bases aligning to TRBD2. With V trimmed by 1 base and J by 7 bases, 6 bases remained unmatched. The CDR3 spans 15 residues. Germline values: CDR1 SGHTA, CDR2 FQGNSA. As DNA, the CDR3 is TGTGCCAGCAGCTTAGTCGCGGGGGGAGGGAATGAGCAGTTCTTC. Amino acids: CASSLVAGGGNEQFF.